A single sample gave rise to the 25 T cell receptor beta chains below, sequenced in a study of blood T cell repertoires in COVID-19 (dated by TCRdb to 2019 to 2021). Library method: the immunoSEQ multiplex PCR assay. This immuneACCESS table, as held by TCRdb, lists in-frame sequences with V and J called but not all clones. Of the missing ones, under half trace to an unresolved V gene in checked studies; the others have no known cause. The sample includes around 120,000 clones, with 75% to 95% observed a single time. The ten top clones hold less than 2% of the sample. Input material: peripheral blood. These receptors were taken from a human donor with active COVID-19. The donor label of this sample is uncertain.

The CDR3, as DNA: TGTGCCAGCAGTCCTCTGGGCGCCACTGAAGCTTTCTTT. Translating it yields CASSPLGATEAFF. The chain combines TRBV28 with TRBJ1-1; D uncertain. Germline CDR1 and CDR2: MDHEN and SYDVKM. There are 13 residues in the CDR3. Trimming took 5 bases from V and 4 from J, leaving 11 bases between them.

The CDR3 protein is CASSPDRGSYNEQFF. CDR3 DNA sequence: TGTGCCAGTAGTCCGGACAGGGGCTCCTACAATGAGCAGTTCTTC. The chain uses TRBV19 and TRBJ2-1, with 9 bases identical to TRBD1. The CDR3 covers 15 residues. V lost 5 bases and J lost 0; bases outside the gene matches: 2. Germline values: CDR1 LNHDA, CDR2 SQIVND (reference sequence).

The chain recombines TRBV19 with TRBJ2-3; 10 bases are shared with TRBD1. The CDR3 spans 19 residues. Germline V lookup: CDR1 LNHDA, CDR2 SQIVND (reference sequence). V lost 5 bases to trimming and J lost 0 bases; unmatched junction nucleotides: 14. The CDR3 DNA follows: TGTGCCAGTAGTTCCGGGGGACAGGGGCGCTTGGTAAGCACAGATACGCAGTATTTT. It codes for CASSSGGQGRLVSTDTQYF.

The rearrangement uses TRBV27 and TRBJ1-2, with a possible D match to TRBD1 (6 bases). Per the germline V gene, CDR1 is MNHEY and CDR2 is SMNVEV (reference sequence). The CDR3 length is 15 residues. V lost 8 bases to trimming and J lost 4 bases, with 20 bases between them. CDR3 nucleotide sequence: TGTGCCAGCGCCGGGACACCTACTTCATCCTATGGCTACACCTTC. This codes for CASAGTPTSSYGYTF.

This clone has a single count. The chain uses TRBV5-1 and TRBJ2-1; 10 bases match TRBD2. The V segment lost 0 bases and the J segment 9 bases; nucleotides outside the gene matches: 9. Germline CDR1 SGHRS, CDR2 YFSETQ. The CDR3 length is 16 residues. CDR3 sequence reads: CASSLVSSGGRREQFF. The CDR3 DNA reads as TGCGCCAGCAGCTTGGTCTCTAGCGGGGGTCGTCGTGAGCAGTTCTTC.

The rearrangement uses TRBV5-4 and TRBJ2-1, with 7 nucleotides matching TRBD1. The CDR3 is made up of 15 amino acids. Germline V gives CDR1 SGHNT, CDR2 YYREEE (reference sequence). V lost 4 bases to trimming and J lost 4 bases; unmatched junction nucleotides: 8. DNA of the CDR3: TGTGCCAGCAGCCCGACAGGGAAACTGTACAATGAGCAGTTCTTC. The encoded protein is CASSPTGKLYNEQFF.

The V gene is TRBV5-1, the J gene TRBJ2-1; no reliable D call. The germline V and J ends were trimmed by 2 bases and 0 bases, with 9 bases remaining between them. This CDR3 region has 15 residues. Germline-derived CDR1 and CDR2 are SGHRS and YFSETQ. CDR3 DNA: TGCGCCAGCAGCTTCACTTCAAGCTCCTACAATGAGCAGTTCTTC. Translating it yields CASSFTSSSYNEQFF.

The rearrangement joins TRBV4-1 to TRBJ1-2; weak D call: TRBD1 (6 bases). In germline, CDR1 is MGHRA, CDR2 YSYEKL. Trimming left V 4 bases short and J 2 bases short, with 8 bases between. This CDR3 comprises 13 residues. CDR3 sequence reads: CASSRQENYGYTF. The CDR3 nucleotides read TGCGCCAGCAGCCGACAGGAGAACTATGGCTACACCTTC.

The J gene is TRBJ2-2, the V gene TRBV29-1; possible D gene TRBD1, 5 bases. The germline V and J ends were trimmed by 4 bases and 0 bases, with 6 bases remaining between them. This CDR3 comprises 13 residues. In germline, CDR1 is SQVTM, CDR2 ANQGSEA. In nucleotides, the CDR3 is TGCAGCGTTGGGACACCGAACACCGGGGAGCTGTTTTTT. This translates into CSVGTPNTGELFF.

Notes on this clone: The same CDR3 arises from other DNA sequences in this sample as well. The CDR3 loop reads CASSPGTNYEQYF. CDR3 coding DNA: TGTGCCAGCAGTCCCGGGACTAACTACGAGCAGTACTTC. This chain links TRBV6-2 or TRBV6-3 with TRBJ2-7, with 7 bases lining up with TRBD2. Germline V CDR1 and CDR2: MNHEY, SVGEGT. Trimming took 5 bases from V and 3 from J; bases not matched to a gene: 4. The CDR3 loop spans 13 amino acids.

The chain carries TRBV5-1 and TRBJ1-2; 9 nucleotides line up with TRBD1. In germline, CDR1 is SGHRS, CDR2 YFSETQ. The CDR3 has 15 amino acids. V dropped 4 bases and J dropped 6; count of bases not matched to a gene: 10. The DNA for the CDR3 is TGCGCCAGCAGCAGAAATACAGGGGGCAAAGATGGCTACACCTTC. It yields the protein CASSRNTGGKDGYTF. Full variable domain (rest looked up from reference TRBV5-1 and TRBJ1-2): KAGVTQTPRYLIKTRGQQVTLSCSPISGHRSVSWYQQTPGQGLQFLFEYFSETQRNKGNFPGRFSGRQFSNSRSEMNVSTLELGDSALYLCASSRNTGGKDGYTFGSGTRLTVV.

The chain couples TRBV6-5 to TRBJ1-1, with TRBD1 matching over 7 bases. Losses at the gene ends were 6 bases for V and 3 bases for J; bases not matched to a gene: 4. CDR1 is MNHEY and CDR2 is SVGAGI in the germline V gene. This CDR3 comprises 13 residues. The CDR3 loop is CASRSGQYTEAFF. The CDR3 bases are TGTGCCAGCAGATCGGGACAGTACACTGAAGCTTTCTTT.

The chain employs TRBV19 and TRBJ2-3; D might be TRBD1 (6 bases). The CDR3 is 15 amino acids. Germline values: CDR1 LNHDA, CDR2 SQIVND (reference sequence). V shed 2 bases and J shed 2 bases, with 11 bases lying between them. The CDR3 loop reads CASSIMQGNTDTQYF. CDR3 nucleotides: TGTGCCAGTAGTATAATGCAGGGGAACACAGATACGCAGTATTTT.

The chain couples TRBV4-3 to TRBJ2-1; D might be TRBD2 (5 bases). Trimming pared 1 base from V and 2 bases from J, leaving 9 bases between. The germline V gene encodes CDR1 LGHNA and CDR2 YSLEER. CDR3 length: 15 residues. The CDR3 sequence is CASSQGENTYNEQFF. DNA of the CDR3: TGCGCCAGCAGCCAAGGGGAGAATACCTACAATGAGCAGTTCTTC.

The CDR3 region is CASSPRVFTQYF. The CDR3 DNA is TGTGCCAGCAGCCCCAGGGTTTTTACGCAGTATTTT. The chain is built from TRBV11-2 and TRBJ2-3, with D possibly TRBD1 on 5 matching bases. V lost 5 bases, J lost 8 bases, and 11 bases lay in between. CDR3 length: 12 amino acids. Germline V gene lookup returns CDR1 SGHAT and CDR2 FQNNGV.

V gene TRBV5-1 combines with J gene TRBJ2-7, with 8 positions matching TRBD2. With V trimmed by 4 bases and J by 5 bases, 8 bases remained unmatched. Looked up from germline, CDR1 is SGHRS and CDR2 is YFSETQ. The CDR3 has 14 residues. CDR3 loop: CASSLGGDFNEQYF. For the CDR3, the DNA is TGCGCCAGCAGCCTCGGGGGGGACTTTAACGAGCAGTACTTC.

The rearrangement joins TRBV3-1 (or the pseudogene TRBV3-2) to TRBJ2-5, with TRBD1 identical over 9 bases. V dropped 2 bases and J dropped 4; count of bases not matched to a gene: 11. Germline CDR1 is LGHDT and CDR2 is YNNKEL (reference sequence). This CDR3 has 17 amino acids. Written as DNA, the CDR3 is TGTGCCAGCAGCCAATCACATCCGGGACAGGGTTTAGAGACCCAGTACTTC. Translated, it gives CASSQSHPGQGLETQYF.

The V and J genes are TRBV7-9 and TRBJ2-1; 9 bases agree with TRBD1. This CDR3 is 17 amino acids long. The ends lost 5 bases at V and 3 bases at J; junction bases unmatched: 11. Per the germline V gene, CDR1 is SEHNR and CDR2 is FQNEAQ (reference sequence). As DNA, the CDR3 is TGTGCCAGCAGCCCGCATTACCGGGACAGGGACTACAATGAGCAGTTCTTC. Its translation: CASSPHYRDRDYNEQFF.

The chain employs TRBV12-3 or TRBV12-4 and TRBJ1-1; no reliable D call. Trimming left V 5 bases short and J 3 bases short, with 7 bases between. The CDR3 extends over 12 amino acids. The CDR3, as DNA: TGTGCCAGCAGTCCTGTGTACACTGAAGCTTTCTTT. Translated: CASSPVYTEAFF.

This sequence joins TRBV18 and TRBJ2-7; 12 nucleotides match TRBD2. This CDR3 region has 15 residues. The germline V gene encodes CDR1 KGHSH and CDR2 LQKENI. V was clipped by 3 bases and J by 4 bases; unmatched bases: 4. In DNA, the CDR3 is TGTGCCAGCTCACCGCGACTAGCGGGGGAATACGAGCAGTACTTC. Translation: CASSPRLAGEYEQYF.

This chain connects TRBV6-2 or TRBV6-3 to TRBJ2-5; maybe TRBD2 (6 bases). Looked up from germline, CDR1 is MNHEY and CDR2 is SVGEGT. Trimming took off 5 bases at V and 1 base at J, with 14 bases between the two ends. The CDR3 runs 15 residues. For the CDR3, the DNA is TGTGCCAGCAGTAACCCAGCGGGTCGCCAAGAGACCCAGTACTTC. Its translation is CASSNPAGRQETQYF.

CDR3 coding DNA: TGTGCCAGCAGTTTAAACGAGGGATCTGGCTATAATTCACCCCTCCACTTT. Its protein is CASSLNEGSGYNSPLHF. The chain employs TRBV28 and TRBJ1-6; D is ambiguous. The CDR3 spans 17 residues. Trimming took 2 bases from V and 3 from J, leaving 14 bases between them. Germline values: CDR1 MDHEN, CDR2 SYDVKM.

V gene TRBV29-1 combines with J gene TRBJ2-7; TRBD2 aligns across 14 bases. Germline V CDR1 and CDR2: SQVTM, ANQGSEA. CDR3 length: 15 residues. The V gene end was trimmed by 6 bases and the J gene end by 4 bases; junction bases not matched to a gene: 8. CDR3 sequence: CSVVGLAGGVYEQYF. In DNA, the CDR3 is TGCAGCGTCGTCGGACTAGCGGGGGGTGTTTACGAGCAGTACTTC.

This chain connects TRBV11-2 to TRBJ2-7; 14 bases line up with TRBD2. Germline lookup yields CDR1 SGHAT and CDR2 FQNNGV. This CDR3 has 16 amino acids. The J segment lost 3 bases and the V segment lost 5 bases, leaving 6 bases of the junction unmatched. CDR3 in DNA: TGTGCCAGCAGCCCCGGGACTAGCGGGGGTATCTACGAGCAGTACTTC. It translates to CASSPGTSGGIYEQYF.

In DNA, the CDR3 is TGTGCCAGCAGTTTACGAACAGGACCTTACGAGCAGTACTTC. Amino acids: CASSLRTGPYEQYF. The chain couples TRBV28 to TRBJ2-7; TRBD1 might be the D (5 bases). This CDR3 spans 14 amino acids. Germline V lookup: CDR1 MDHEN, CDR2 SYDVKM. V dropped 2 bases and J dropped 4 bases, with 12 bases sitting between them.